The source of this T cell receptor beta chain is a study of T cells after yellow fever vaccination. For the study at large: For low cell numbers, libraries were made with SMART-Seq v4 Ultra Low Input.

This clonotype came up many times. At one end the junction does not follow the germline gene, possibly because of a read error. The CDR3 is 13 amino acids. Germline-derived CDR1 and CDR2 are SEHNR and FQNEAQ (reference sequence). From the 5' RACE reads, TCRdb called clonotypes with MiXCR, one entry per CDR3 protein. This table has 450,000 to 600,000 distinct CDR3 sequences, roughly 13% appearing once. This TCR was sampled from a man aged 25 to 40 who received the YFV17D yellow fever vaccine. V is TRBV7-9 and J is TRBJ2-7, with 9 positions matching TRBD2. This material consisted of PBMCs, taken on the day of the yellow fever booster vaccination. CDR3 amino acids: CASSPKALAGTHF. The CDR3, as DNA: TGTGCCAGCAGCCCTAAGGCCCTAGCGGGAACCCACTTC. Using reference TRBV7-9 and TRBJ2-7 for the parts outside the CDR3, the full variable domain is DTGVSQNPRHKITKRGQNVTFRCDPISEHNRLYWYRQTLGQGPEFLTYFQNEAQLEKSRLLSDRFSAERPKGSFSTLEIQRTEQGDSAMYLCASSPKALAGTHFGPGTRLTVT.